This note documents a single TCR beta chain sequence. Antigen specificity is unknown. The CDR3 spans 15 residues. J lost 3 bases, V lost 11 bases, and 8 bases had no gene match. Each TCR beta cDNA library carried unique molecular identifiers. The authors obtained roughly 0.5 million cDNA molecules from around 0.96 to 9.9 million T cells. Each CDR3 protein is one row after TCRdb ran MiXCR on the PCR reads. This table has 450,000 to 700,000 distinct CDR3 sequences, around 40% appearing once. The entry originates in a study of post-analysis software for immune sequencing data. Study-level information: Courses of disease covered relapsing-remitting, secondary progressive and progressive-relapsing multiple sclerosis. Study conclusions and caveats: When the samples were clustered directly with F measure, those that had been prepared in the same batch showed strong co-clustering. TRBV5-6, TRBV5-1 and TRBV20-1 were among several TRBV segments more frequent in patients than controls. Among multiple sclerosis patients, normalized Chao1 diversity was significantly below that of controls.

This chain connects TRBV12-3 or TRBV12-4 to TRBJ2-1, with TRBD2 matching 12 bases. The specimen was blood. This clonotype originated in a girl under 18 with multiple sclerosis. The CDR3 region has the DNA TGTGCCTGCCGACCGACTAGCGGGAGCTACAATGAGCAGTTCTTC. It specifies CACRPTSGSYNEQFF.